These 9 T cell receptor beta chains originate from one sample sequenced in a study of T-cell reconstitution after alpha-beta-depleted transplantation in children. Unique molecular identifiers were used in preparing the TCRbeta library. TCRdb passed the PCR reads through MiXCR, listing each CDR3 protein once. This sample carries 500,000 to 600,000 distinct CDR3 sequences, approximately 29% of them seen once, and the ten largest clones take around 2.3%. The specimen comprised PBMCs from the stem cell graft donor, sampled from the stem cell graft. The receptor set was obtained from a human donor who donated a stem cell graft to a child with aplastic anemia.

The rearrangement links TRBV11-2 to TRBJ2-7, with TRBD1 matching 9 bases. After removal of 4 bases from V and 4 bases from J, the junction contained 5 bases not matched to a gene. The CDR3 covers 14 residues. The germline V gene has CDR1 SGHAT and CDR2 FQNNGV. The CDR3 coding sequence is TGTGCCAGCAGCTGGGGGACAGGGCAATACGAGCAGTACTTC. Translating it yields CASSWGTGQYEQYF.

The J gene is TRBJ1-1, the V gene TRBV20-1; weak D call: TRBD1 (5 bases). Germline-derived CDR1 and CDR2 are DFQATT and SNEGSKA (reference sequence). The CDR3 sequence is 14 residues long. Trimming pared 0 bases from V and 4 bases from J, leaving 12 bases between. CDR3 nucleotides: TGCAGTGCTAGAGATAGCCGGGGGTTCACTGAAGCTTTCTTT. It codes for CSARDSRGFTEAFF.

This CDR3 reads CASSPGGGRLNEQFF. The CDR3 nucleotides are TGTGCCAGCAGCCCGGGGGGCGGGAGGTTGAATGAGCAGTTCTTC. The chain links TRBV7-9 to TRBJ2-1; the match to TRBD2 covers 8 bases. With 5 bases clipped from V and 7 bases from J, the junction kept 10 bases outside the gene matches. This CDR3 has 15 amino acids. CDR1 is SEHNR and CDR2 is FQNEAQ in the germline V gene (reference sequence).

The CDR3 DNA is TGCAGTGCTAGTTGGCTAGCGGGCTCCTACGAGCAGTACTTC. Translating gives CSASWLAGSYEQYF. V gene TRBV20-1 combines with J gene TRBJ2-7; 8 bases map to TRBD2. V shed 3 bases and J 0 bases; nucleotides not matched to a gene: 4. The germline gives CDR1 DFQATT, CDR2 SNEGSKA (reference sequence). The CDR3 loop spans 14 amino acids.

The rearrangement uses TRBV11-1 and TRBJ1-1; D not resolved. Germline CDR1 and CDR2: SGHAT and FQDESV (reference sequence). The CDR3 has 13 amino acids. The ends were cut back, 1 base at V and 8 bases at J, with 11 bases in the middle. This CDR3 is CASSLVRSREAFF. The CDR3 nucleotides read TGTGCCAGCAGCTTAGTGAGGTCTCGAGAAGCTTTCTTT.

This rearrangement joins TRBV19 to TRBJ1-5; D not resolved. V lost 3 bases and J lost 2, with 11 bases in between. This CDR3 is built from 15 residues. CDR1 and CDR2 (germline): LNHDA, SQIVND (reference sequence). The CDR3 region is CASSIGVTGNQPQHF. CDR3 sequence (DNA): TGTGCCAGTAGTATTGGGGTTACCGGCAATCAGCCCCAGCATTTT.

This clonotype came up a few times. The chain uses TRBV10-3 and TRBJ2-3; no firm D call. The germline CDR1 and CDR2 sequences are ENHRY and SYGVKD. The CDR3 covers 13 residues. Trimming stripped 3 bases from V and 3 bases from J, with 7 bases between. The CDR3 protein is CAISEAGTDTQYF. The CDR3 bases are TGTGCCATCAGTGAAGCAGGAACAGATACGCAGTATTTT.

This clonotype was counted ten times or more. CDR3 region: CASSPGRSNEQFF. DNA for the CDR3: TGTGCCAGCAGTCCCGGTCGAAGCAATGAGCAGTTCTTC. J is TRBJ2-1 and V is TRBV12-3 or TRBV12-4; D is uncertain. The germline V and J ends were trimmed by 5 bases and 6 bases, with 11 bases remaining between them. This CDR3 is built from 13 residues.

The chain couples TRBV10-3 to TRBJ2-5, with D possibly matching TRBD1 (5 bases). Germline V lookup: CDR1 ENHRY, CDR2 SYGVKD. CDR3 size: 15 residues. Trimming cost V 0 bases and J 4 bases, with 12 bases left between them. The CDR3 DNA follows: TGTGCCATCAGTGAGTCTCAGGGTTTGGGAGAGACCCAGTACTTC. Its protein product is CAISESQGLGETQYF.